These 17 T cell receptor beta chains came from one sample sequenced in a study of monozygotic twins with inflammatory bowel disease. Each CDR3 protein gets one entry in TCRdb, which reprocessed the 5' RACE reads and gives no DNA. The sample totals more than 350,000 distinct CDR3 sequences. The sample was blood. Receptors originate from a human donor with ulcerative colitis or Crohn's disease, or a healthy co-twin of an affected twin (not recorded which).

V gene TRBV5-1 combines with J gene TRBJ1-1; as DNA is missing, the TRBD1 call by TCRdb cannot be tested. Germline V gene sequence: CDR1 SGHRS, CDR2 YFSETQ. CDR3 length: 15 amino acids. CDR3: CASSPQDRRNTEAFF.

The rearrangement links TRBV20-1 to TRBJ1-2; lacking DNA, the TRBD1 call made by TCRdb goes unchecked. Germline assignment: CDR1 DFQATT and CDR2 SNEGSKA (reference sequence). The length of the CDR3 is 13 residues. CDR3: CSAPQGTNYGYTF.

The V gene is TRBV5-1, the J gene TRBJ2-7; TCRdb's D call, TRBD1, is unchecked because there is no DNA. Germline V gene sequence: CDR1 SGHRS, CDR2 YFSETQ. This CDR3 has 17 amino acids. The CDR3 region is CASSSGTGFSLSYEQYF.

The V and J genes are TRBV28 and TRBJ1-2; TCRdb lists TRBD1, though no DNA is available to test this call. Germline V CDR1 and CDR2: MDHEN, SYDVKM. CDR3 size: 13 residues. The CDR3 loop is CASSLIPDRGYTF.

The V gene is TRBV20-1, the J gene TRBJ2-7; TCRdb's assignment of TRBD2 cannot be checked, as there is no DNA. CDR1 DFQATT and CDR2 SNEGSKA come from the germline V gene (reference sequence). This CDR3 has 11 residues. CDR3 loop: CSASGRREQYF.

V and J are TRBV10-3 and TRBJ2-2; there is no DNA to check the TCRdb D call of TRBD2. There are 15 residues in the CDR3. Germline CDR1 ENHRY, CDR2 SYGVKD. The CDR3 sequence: CAISNPARNTGELFF.

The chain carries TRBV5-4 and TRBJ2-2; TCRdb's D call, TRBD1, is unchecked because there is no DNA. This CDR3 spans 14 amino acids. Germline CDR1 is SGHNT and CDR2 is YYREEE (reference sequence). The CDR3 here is CASSLEGYGGELFF.

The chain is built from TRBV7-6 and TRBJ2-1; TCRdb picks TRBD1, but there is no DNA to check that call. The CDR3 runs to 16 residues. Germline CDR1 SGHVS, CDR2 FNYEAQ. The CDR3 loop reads CASSLGTVSSYNEQFF.

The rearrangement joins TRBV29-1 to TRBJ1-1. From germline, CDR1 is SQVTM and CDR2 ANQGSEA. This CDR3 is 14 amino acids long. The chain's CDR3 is CSVVRSSMNTEAFF.

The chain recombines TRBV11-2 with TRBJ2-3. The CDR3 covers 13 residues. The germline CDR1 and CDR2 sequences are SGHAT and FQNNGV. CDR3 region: CASSLDRVDTQYF.

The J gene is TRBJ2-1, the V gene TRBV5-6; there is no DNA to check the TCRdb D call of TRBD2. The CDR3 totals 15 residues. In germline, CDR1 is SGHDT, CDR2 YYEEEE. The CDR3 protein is CASSLLRDFYNEQFF.

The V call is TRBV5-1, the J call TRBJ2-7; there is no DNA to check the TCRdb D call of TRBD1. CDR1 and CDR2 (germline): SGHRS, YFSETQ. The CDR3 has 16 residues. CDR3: CASSSQDRDGSYEQYF. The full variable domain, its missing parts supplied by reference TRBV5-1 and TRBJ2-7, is KAGVTQTPRYLIKTRGQQVTLSCSPISGHRSVSWYQQTPGQGLQFLFEYFSETQRNKGNFPGRFSGRQFSNSRSEMNVSTLELGDSALYLCASSSQDRDGSYEQYFGPGTRLTVT.

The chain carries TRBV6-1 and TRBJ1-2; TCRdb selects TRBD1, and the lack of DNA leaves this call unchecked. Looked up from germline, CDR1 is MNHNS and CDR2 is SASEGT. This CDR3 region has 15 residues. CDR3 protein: CASSGRTGRDYGYTF.

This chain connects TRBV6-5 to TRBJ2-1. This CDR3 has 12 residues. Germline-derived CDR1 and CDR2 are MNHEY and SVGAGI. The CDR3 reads CASGRSYNEQFF.

The CDR3 loop is CASSLTASTDTQYF. The rearrangement joins TRBV12-3 or TRBV12-4 to TRBJ2-3. The length of the CDR3 is 14 residues.

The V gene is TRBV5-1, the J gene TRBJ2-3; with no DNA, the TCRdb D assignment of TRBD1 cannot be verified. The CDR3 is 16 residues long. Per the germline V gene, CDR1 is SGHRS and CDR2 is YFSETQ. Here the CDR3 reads CASSLESGENTDTQYF.

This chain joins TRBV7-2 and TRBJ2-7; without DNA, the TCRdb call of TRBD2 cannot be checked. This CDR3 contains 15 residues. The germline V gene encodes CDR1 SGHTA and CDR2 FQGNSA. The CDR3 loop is CASSQRTSATYEQYF.